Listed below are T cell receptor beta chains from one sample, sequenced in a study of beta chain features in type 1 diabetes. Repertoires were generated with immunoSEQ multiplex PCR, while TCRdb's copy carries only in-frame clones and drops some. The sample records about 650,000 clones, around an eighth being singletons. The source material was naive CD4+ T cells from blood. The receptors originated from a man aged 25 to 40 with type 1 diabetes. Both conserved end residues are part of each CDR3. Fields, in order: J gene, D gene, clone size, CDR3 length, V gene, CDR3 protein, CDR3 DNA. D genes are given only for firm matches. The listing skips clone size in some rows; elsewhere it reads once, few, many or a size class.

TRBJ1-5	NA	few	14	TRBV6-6	CASSWGGSNQPQHF	TGTGCCAGCAGCTGGGGGGGCAGCAATCAGCCCCAGCATTTT
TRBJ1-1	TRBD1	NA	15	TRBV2	CASSDRQGMNTEAFF	TGTGCCAGCAGTGATCGACAGGGGATGAACACTGAAGCTTTCTTT
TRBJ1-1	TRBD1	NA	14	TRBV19	CASSIRQGNTEAFF	TGTGCCAGTAGTATAAGACAGGGGAACACTGAAGCTTTCTTT
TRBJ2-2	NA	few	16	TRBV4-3	CASSQEWQTYTGELFF	TGCGCCAGCAGCCAAGAGTGGCAGACCTACACCGGGGAGCTGTTTTTT
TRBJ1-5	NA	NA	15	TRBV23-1	CASSGSRSSNQPQHF	TGCGCCAGCAGTGGCAGCAGGTCTAGCAATCAGCCCCAGCATTTT
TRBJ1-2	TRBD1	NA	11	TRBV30	CAWGQVYGYTF	TGTGCCTGGGGACAGGTCTATGGCTACACCTTC
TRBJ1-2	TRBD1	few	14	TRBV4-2	CATRGQGAASGYTF	TGTGCTACCAGGGGACAGGGGGCAGCAAGCGGCTACACCTTC
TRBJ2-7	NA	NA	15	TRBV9	CASSVGGSGTYEQYF	TGTGCCAGCAGCGTAGGGGGAAGTGGGACCTACGAGCAGTACTTC
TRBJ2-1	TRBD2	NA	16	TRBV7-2	CASSPGLGVSYNEQFF	TGTGCCAGCAGCCCGGGACTAGGGGTCTCCTACAATGAGCAGTTCTTC
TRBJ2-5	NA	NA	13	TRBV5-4	CASSWDLGETQYF	TGTGCCAGCAGCTGGGACTTGGGGGAGACCCAGTACTTC
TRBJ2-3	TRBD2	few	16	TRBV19	CASSMVGGARRDTQYF	TGTGCCAGTAGTATGGTCGGGGGGGCCCGTCGGGATACGCAGTATTTT
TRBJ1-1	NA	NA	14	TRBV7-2	CASSPPPVNTEAFF	TGTGCCAGCAGCCCCCCCCCAGTTAACACTGAAGCTTTCTTT
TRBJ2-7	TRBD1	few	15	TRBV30	CAWSGGQGSPYEQYF	TGTGCCTGGAGTGGGGGACAGGGATCACCCTACGAGCAGTACTTC
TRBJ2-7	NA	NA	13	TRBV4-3	CASSQVLGSEQYF	TGCGCCAGCAGCCAAGTTTTGGGGTCCGAGCAGTACTTC
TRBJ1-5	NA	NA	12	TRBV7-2	CASSLEGQPQHF	TGTGCCAGCAGCTTAGAGGGGCAGCCCCAGCATTTT
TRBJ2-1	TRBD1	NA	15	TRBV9	CASSEQGAAYNEQFF	TGTGCCAGCAGCGAACAGGGGGCGGCCTACAATGAGCAGTTCTTC
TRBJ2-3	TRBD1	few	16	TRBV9	CASSALGQPDTDTQYF	TGTGCCAGCAGCGCACTGGGACAGCCGGACACAGATACGCAGTATTTT
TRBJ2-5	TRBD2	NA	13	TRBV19	CASSTSGVETQYF	TGTGCCAGTAGTACCAGCGGGGTGGAGACCCAGTACTTC
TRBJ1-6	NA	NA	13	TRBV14	CASSITNNSPLHF	TGTGCCAGCAGCATCACAAATAATTCACCCCTCCACTTT
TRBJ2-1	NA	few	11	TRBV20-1	CSASRDNEQFF	TGCAGTGCCTCGAGAGACAATGAGCAGTTCTTC
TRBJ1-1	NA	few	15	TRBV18	CASSPPATYNTEAFF	TGTGCCAGCTCACCACCGGCTACCTACAACACTGAAGCTTTCTTT
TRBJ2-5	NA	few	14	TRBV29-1	CSVGRPGGQETQYF	TGCAGCGTCGGACGACCGGGTGGACAAGAGACCCAGTACTTC
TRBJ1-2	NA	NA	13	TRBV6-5	CASSSQGTTGYTF	TGTGCCAGCAGCTCTCAGGGGACGACTGGCTACACCTTC
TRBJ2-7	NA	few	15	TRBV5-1	CASSLSDGEWDEQYF	TGCGCCAGCAGCTTGAGTGATGGGGAATGGGACGAGCAGTACTTC
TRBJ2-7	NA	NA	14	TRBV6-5	CASSRGTMSYEQYF	TGTGCCAGCAGTCGTGGGACAATGAGCTACGAGCAGTACTTC
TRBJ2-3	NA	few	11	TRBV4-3	CASSQSDTQYF	TGCGCCAGCAGCCAATCAGATACGCAGTATTTT
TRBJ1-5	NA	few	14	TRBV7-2	CASSVDRNNQPQHF	TGTGCCAGCAGCGTGGACAGAAACAATCAGCCCCAGCATTTT
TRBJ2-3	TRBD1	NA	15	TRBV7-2	CASSSSGQGTDTQYF	TGTGCCAGCAGTTCCTCGGGACAGGGGACAGATACGCAGTATTTT
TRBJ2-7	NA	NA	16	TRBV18	CASSPNYDSRGGEQYF	TGTGCCAGCTCACCAAATTATGATAGCCGGGGAGGCGAGCAGTACTTC
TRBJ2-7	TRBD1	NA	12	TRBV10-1	CASSGDSYEQYF	TGCGCCAGCAGTGGGGACAGTTACGAGCAGTACTTC
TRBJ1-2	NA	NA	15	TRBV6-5	CASRRWTEELYGYTF	TGTGCCAGCAGGCGCTGGACAGAAGAACTTTATGGCTACACCTTC
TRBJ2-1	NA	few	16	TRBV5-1	CASSLTYTEVNNEQFF	TGCGCCAGCAGCTTGACCTACACGGAGGTAAACAATGAGCAGTTCTTC
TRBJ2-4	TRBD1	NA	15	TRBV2	CASSGAGGNENIQYF	TGTGCCAGCAGTGGGGCAGGGGGAAACGAGAACATTCAGTACTTC
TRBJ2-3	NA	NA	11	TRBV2	CASGGTDTQYF	TGTGCCAGCGGGGGCACAGATACGCAGTATTTT